The text below deals with one T cell receptor beta chain. The sample is drawn from a study of T cell responses to AZD1222 COVID-19 vaccine. Libraries were prepared by immunoSEQ multiplex PCR; TCRdb keeps only in-frame clonotypes and omits some of them. Among some 150,000 clones listed, approximately 89% were seen once. Trimming cost V 5 bases and J 8 bases; bases outside gene matches: 7. Per germline, CDR1 SGHTA and CDR2 FQGNSA. The CDR3 is 13 residues long. This rearrangement joins TRBV7-2 to TRBJ1-2, with TRBD1 identical over 8 bases. This receptor was identified in an adult who received the AZD1222 COVID-19 vaccine. This material consisted of peripheral blood, taken 28 days after the second AZD1222 dose. CDR3: CASSVGQGGGYTF. The CDR3 DNA reads TGTGCCAGCAGCGTTGGACAGGGCGGGGGCTACACCTTC.